The 14 T cell receptor beta chains given below trace back to one sample, sequenced in a study of vaccination effects on CD4 cells after COVID-19. Sequencing followed a ViraFEST assay step that expanded antigen-specific CD4+ T cells with viral peptide pools. Cells that had been cultured for 9 to 10 days were the source of isolated CD4+ T cells. The person was diagnosed with PCR-confirmed SARS-CoV-2 infection between March and December 2020. TCRdb keeps only in-frame clones here, not all; method: immunoSEQ multiplex PCR. The sample records around 47,000 clones, around 72% being singletons. These receptors have no known antigen. The input for sequencing was CD4+ T cells from PBMCs cultured with a peptide pool, taken before COVID-19 vaccination. The receptors were sampled from a human donor who had a prior SARS-CoV-2 infection.

The V call is TRBV11-1, the J call TRBJ2-7; D remains unclear. Germline assignment: CDR1 SGHAT and CDR2 FQDESV (reference sequence). The V end lost 1 base, the J end lost 0 bases, and 10 bases lay between the germline ends. This CDR3 comprises 15 residues. DNA for the CDR3: TGTGCCAGCAGCTTAGAGGGTCTAAGCTCCTACGAGCAGTACTTC. Amino acids: CASSLEGLSSYEQYF.

This chain uses TRBV24-1 with TRBJ2-7; D is uncertain. The CDR3 runs to 13 residues. Germline V gene lookup returns CDR1 KGHDR and CDR2 SFDVKD. V lost 0 bases and J 3 bases, leaving 5 bases between the germline ends. CDR3 residues: CATSDLLVYEQYF. The DNA of the CDR3 is TGTGCCACCAGTGATTTGTTAGTCTACGAGCAGTACTTC.

V and J are TRBV5-5 and TRBJ2-5; 9 positions agree with TRBD1. The CDR3 extends over 15 amino acids. From germline, CDR1 is SGHKS and CDR2 YYEKEE (reference sequence). V lost 3 bases to trimming and J lost 3 bases; unmatched junction nucleotides: 6. CDR3 DNA: TGTGCCAGCAGCTCTACCCGGGACAGGGAAGAGACCCAGTACTTC. Amino acids: CASSSTRDREETQYF.

J is TRBJ1-1 and V is TRBV19; D is unresolved. Per the germline V gene, CDR1 is LNHDA and CDR2 is SQIVND (reference sequence). V lost 5 bases, J lost 2 bases, and 15 bases lay in between. The CDR3 is made up of 15 amino acids. For the CDR3, the DNA is TGTGCCAGTAGTCTACGCCCGGCCGGAAACACTGAAGCTTTCTTT. Translated: CASSLRPAGNTEAFF.

V is TRBV7-2 and J is TRBJ2-7; D might be TRBD1 (6 bases). Germline CDR1 reads SGHTA; CDR2 reads FQGNSA. The CDR3 loop spans 14 amino acids. V was cut by 5 bases and J by 2 bases, with 13 bases left in between. The CDR3 is CASSPRQETYEQYF. In DNA, the CDR3 is TGTGCCAGCAGCCCGAGACAGGAAACCTACGAGCAGTACTTC. Together with reference TRBV7-2 and TRBJ2-7, the CDR3 gives the full variable domain: GAGVSQSPSNKVTEKGKDVELRCDPISGHTALYWYRQSLGQGLEFLIYFQGNSAPDKSGLPSDRFSAERTGGSVSTLTIQRTQQEDSAVYLCASSPRQETYEQYFGPGTRLTVT.

The chain combines TRBV5-1 with TRBJ2-3; 8 bases map to TRBD2. V dropped 3 bases and J dropped 1; count of bases not matched to a gene: 1. CDR3 length: 14 amino acids. Germline V gives CDR1 SGHRS, CDR2 YFSETQ. Here the CDR3 DNA reads TGCGCCAGCAGCTCGACTAGCGGCACAGATACGCAGTATTTT. It is translated as CASSSTSGTDTQYF.

The V gene is TRBV4-3, the J gene TRBJ2-2; D is unclear. V dropped 0 bases and J dropped 3 bases, with 17 bases sitting between them. The CDR3 spans 18 residues. Germline CDR1 is LGHNA and CDR2 is YSLEER. The CDR3 reads CASSQDRASRLYTGELFF. CDR3 bases: TGCGCCAGCAGCCAAGATAGAGCCTCACGGCTGTACACCGGGGAGCTGTTTTTT.

V and J are TRBV2 and TRBJ2-3, with D possibly being TRBD1 or TRBD2 (5 bases each). The length of the CDR3 is 14 residues. Deletions cut 6 bases from V and 9 bases from J, with 19 bases between. Per germline, CDR1 SNHLY and CDR2 FYNNEI. CDR3 sequence (DNA): TGTGCCAGCAGACCGACCTGGGACCCCTCAACGCAGTATTTT. It yields the protein CASRPTWDPSTQYF.

This sequence joins TRBV6-2 or TRBV6-3 and TRBJ1-2, with 7 bases that match TRBD1. The CDR3 runs 13 residues. V lost 5 bases, J lost 8 bases, and 8 bases stayed unmatched. Germline CDR1 is MNHEY and CDR2 is SVGEGT. CDR3 sequence: CASSPTGMRGYTF. CDR3 nucleotides: TGTGCCAGCAGTCCGACAGGGATGAGGGGCTACACCTTC.

V gene TRBV28 combines with J gene TRBJ1-3; 7 positions match TRBD1. CDR1 is MDHEN and CDR2 is SYDVKM in the germline V gene. The CDR3 runs 14 residues. J was trimmed by 4 bases and V by 5 bases; bases with no gene match: 5. The CDR3 sequence is CASSTYRGGNTIYF. The CDR3 DNA sequence: TGTGCCAGCAGTACCTACAGGGGAGGAAACACCATATATTTT.

V and J are TRBV5-6 and TRBJ1-4; D possibly corresponds to TRBD1 (5 bases). Germline lookup yields CDR1 SGHDT and CDR2 YYEEEE. V was clipped by 6 bases and J by 4 bases, with 10 bases between them. The CDR3 consists of 13 residues. The CDR3 reads CASNRKVNEKLFF. The CDR3 region has the DNA TGTGCCAGCAACAGGAAGGTTAATGAAAAACTGTTTTTT.

The rearrangement uses TRBV27 and TRBJ2-3, with 13 bases fitting TRBD2. The length of the CDR3 is 18 residues. Losses at the gene ends were 5 bases for V and 5 bases for J; bases not matched to a gene: 13. Germline V CDR1 and CDR2: MNHEY, SMNVEV (reference sequence). The CDR3 loop is CASSALALTSGGRDTQYF. Written as DNA, the CDR3 is TGTGCCAGCAGTGCACTCGCCCTGACTAGCGGGGGGCGAGATACGCAGTATTTT.

This chain connects TRBV5-1 to TRBJ2-3; 8 bases are shared with TRBD1. The V and J ends lost 4 bases and 5 bases, in that order; junction bases with no gene match: 3. This CDR3 spans 13 amino acids. Germline CDR1 is SGHRS and CDR2 is YFSETQ. The CDR3 DNA sequence: TGCGCCAGCAGCAGTACAGGGGGAGATACGCAGTATTTT. This encodes CASSSTGGDTQYF. Looking up the rest from reference TRBV5-1 and TRBJ2-3 gives the full variable domain: KAGVTQTPRYLIKTRGQQVTLSCSPISGHRSVSWYQQTPGQGLQFLFEYFSETQRNKGNFPGRFSGRQFSNSRSEMNVSTLELGDSALYLCASSSTGGDTQYFGPGTRLTVL.

V is TRBV5-1 and J is TRBJ2-7, with D tentatively TRBD2 (6 bases). The CDR3 has 14 residues. Between the trimmed V and J ends, which lost 1 base and 4 bases, there was a span of 12 bases. Per the germline V gene, CDR1 is SGHRS and CDR2 is YFSETQ. Here the CDR3 DNA reads TGCGCCAGCAGCTTGAGCCCCAGCGGGTACGAGCAGTACTTC. Protein: CASSLSPSGYEQYF.